This T cell receptor beta chain was sequenced for a study of response to subunit inactivated influenza vaccine (dated by TCRdb to 2017 to 2018). Describing the broader study: Deep quantitative profiling of the T cell receptor repertoire was used in the study to follow responses to a trivalent subunit inactivated influenza vaccine.

Based on the germline V gene, the CDR1 and CDR2 sequences are SNHLY and FYNNEI. V is cut by 7 bases and J by 4 bases, and the space between the germline ends is 10 bases. From cysteine to phenylalanine, the CDR3 is 12 amino acids long. CDR3 DNA only is kept here, 36 bases in frame from base 1. The library was generated by RT-PCR. Sequencing was performed on an Illumina HiSeq 2500. TCRdb redid the processing of the public reads, applying fastp at Q25 and MiXCR, and retained in-frame beta chains. Entries are consolidated by CDR3 protein sequence, retaining the most common genes and DNA. This sample gives a few hundred thousand distinct CDR3 sequences in total; approximately 7.3% of them show up just once. The top ten clonotypes cover around 13% of the sample. General study outcomes and caveats: The authors proposed that each seasonal influenza vaccination may bring in only a limited number of new T cells.

This clonotype was picked up a small number of times. The antigen it binds to is not known. No base quality information exists; no much larger clone differs at one position. This TCR was recovered from a man aged 45 to 75 who received an inactivated influenza vaccine. Donor details come from another sample of the same person, matched by shared clones. This receptor chain uses TRBV2 and TRBJ2-5; the D element could tentatively be TRBD1 or TRBD2, as 5 bases agree for each. Sample: PBMCs from blood, taken around 25 months after vaccination. CDR3 region: CASKSGAETQYF. The bases are TGTGCCAGCAAATCCGGGGCAGAGACCCAGTACTTC. Where the CDR3 stops, the reference TRBV2 and TRBJ2-5 genes take over; the full variable domain is EPEVTQTPSHQVTQMGQEVILRCVPISNHLYFYWYRQILGQKVEFLVSFYNNEISEKSEIFDDQFSVERPDGSNFTLKIRSTKLEDSAMYFCASKSGAETQYFGPGTRLLVL.